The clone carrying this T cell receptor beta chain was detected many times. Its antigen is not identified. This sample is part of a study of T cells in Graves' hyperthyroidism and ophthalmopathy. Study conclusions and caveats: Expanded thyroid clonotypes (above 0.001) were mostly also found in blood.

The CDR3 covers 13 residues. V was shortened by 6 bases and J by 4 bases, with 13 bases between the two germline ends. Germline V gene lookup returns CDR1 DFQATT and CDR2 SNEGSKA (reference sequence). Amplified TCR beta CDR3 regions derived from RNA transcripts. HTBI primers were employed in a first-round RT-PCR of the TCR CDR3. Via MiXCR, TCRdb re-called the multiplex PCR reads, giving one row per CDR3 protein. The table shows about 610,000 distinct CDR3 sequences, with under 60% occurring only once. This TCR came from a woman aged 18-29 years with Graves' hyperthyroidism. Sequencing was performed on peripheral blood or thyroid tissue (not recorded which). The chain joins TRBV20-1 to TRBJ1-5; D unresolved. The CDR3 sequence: CSANTRPNQPQHF. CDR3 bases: TGCAGTGCGAACACTCGACCGAATCAGCCCCAGCATTTT.